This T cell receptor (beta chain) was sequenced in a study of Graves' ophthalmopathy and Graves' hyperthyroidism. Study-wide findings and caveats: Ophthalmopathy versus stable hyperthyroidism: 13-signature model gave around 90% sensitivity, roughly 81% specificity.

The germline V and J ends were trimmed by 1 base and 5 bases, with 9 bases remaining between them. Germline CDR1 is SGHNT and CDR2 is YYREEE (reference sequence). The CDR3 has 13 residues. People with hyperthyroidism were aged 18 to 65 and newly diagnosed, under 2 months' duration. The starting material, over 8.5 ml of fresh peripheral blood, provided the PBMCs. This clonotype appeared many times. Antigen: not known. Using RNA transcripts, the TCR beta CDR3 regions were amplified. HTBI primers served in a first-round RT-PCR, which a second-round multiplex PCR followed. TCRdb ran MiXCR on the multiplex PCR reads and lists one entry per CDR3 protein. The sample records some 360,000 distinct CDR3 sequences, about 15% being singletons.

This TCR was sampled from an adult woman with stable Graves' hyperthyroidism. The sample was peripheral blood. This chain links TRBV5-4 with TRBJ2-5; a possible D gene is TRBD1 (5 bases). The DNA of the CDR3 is TGTGCCAGCAGCTTGATGGGGCGCGAGACCCAGTACTTC. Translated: CASSLMGRETQYF.